This TCR beta chain was retrieved from a study of post-analysis software for immune sequencing data. Whole-study context: Relapsing-remitting, secondary progressive and progressive-relapsing forms of multiple sclerosis all featured among disease courses.

Unique molecular identifiers had been added to the TCR beta cDNA libraries. There were about 0.95 to 11 million T cells, and 400,000 to 650,000 cDNA molecules came from them. TCRdb reprocessed the PCR reads with MiXCR, giving one entry per CDR3 protein. The data contain hundreds of thousands of distinct CDR3 sequences, roughly three fifths of them singletons. Broader study findings: When the samples were clustered directly with F measure, those that had been prepared in the same batch showed strong co-clustering. Compared against controls, patients with multiple sclerosis displayed significantly lower normalized Chao1 diversity.

Of note for this clonotype: Its antigen is currently unknown.

Sequencing was done on a sample of blood. This TCR was recovered from a girl aged 2 to 9 with multiple sclerosis.

The CDR3 sequence: CASGGRAGNQETQYF. In DNA, the CDR3 is TGCGCCAGCGGCGGGAGAGCCGGGAACCAAGAGACCCAGTACTTC. This rearrangement joins TRBV4-1 to TRBJ2-5; 7 bases are shared with TRBD2. V lost 8 bases and J lost 0; bases outside the gene matches: 9. CDR1 is MGHRA and CDR2 is YSYEKL in the germline V gene. The CDR3 spans 15 residues.